A selection of T cell receptor beta chains follows, all from one sample in a study of cytotoxic CD8 clonotypes in ibrutinib-treated CLL. Clones were read by immunoSEQ multiplex PCR, and TCRdb kept only the in-frame ones, dropping some. In the table there are approximately 15,000 clones, about 61% of which are singletons. This specimen was PBMCs, taken before ibrutinib treatment. The origin of the receptors is a human donor with chronic lymphocytic leukemia. Each CDR3 is given with its conserved first and last residue. A D gene is named only where the DNA matches it firmly. Some rows have no size entry. The others give once, few or many, or a class for an expanded clone.

j_call d_call clone_size v_call cdr3_aa cdr3_nt
TRBJ1-5 . few TRBV18 CASSPIRGGQPQHF TGTGCCAGCTCACCGATTCGAGGGGGTCAGCCCCAGCATTTT
TRBJ2-7 TRBD2 . TRBV30 CAWSPRTSGTYEQYF TGTGCCTGGAGTCCGCGGACTAGCGGCACCTACGAGCAGTACTTC
TRBJ2-5 TRBD2 . TRBV7-8 CASSFGLAGRRETQYF TGTGCCAGCAGCTTCGGACTAGCGGGGAGACGAGAGACCCAGTACTTC
TRBJ1-2 . . TRBV6-1 CAESRALDYGYTF TGTGCCGAGTCAAGGGCCCTGGACTATGGCTACACCTTC
TRBJ1-2 . few TRBV10-2 CASSESLGHGYTF TGCGCCAGCAGTGAGTCTTTAGGCCATGGCTACACCTTC
TRBJ1-6 TRBD1 . TRBV6-5 CASSYDRGGSPLHF TGTGCCAGCAGTTACGACAGGGGAGGGTCACCCCTCCACTTT
TRBJ1-3 . once TRBV6-6 CASSYLRSSGNTIYF TGTGCCAGCAGTTACCTCCGTAGCTCTGGAAACACCATATATTTT
TRBJ1-3 . . TRBV18 CASSPNQNSGNTIYF TGTGCCAGCTCACCAAATCAGAACTCTGGAAACACCATATATTTT
TRBJ2-5 . . TRBV2 CASSMDRQETRYF TGTGCCAGCAGCATGGACCGCCAAGAGACCCGGTACTTC
TRBJ2-2 . . TRBV5-1 CASSYSDSNTGELFF TGCGCCAGCAGCTATAGCGATTCGAACACCGGGGAGCTGTTTTTT
TRBJ1-5 . . TRBV5-8 CASSLARTRNQPQHF TGTGCCAGCAGCTTGGCCAGGACACGCAATCAGCCCCAGCATTTT
TRBJ1-5 . . TRBV28 CASSLRQGGRQPQHF TGTGCCAGCAGTTTGCGCCAGGGAGGGCGTCAGCCCCAGCATTTT
TRBJ2-3 . . TRBV5-4 CALFSLATPDTQYF TGTGCCCTTTTCTCCCTAGCCACGCCAGATACGCAGTATTTT
TRBJ2-7 . . TRBV7-8 CASSLMQSTYEQYF TGTGCCAGCAGCTTAATGCAGAGCACCTACGAGCAGTACTTC
TRBJ1-2 . few TRBV20-1 CSADQTGGYTF TGCAGTGCTGATCAGACTGGTGGCTACACCTTC
TRBJ1-5 . . TRBV30 CAWSVQGSGIYDGYQPQHF TGTGCCTGGAGTGTTCAGGGGAGCGGCATTTATGATGGTTATCAGCCCCAGCATTTT
TRBJ2-1 TRBD2 once TRBV27 CASNHLAGGPGEQFF TGTGCCAGCAACCATCTAGCGGGAGGGCCGGGTGAGCAGTTCTTC
TRBJ2-6 . . TRBV7-9 CASRSSGANVLTF TGTGCCAGCCGCTCATCTGGGGCCAACGTCCTGACTTTC
TRBJ2-3 TRBD2 few TRBV12-5 CASGPGLAGSSTDTQYF TGTGCTAGTGGCCCGGGACTAGCGGGATCTAGCACAGATACGCAGTATTTT
TRBJ1-5 . . TRBV2 CASSELDSLGGPQHF TGTGCCAGCAGTGAATTGGACAGCTTGGGGGGGCCCCAGCATTTT
TRBJ1-5 . few TRBV6-6 CASSYSGANQPQHF TGTGCCAGCAGTTACTCAGGGGCCAATCAGCCCCAGCATTTT
TRBJ1-2 . . TRBV27 CASSYSGPSSGYTF TGTGCCAGCAGTTATTCAGGCCCAAGTAGTGGCTACACCTTC
TRBJ1-4 TRBD1 . TRBV6-6 CASRTGTGSEKLFF TGTGCCAGCAGGACCGGGACAGGGAGCGAAAAACTGTTTTTT
TRBJ2-7 TRBD2 . TRBV7-2 CASSSIELAGHYEQYF TGTGCCAGCAGCTCAATAGAACTAGCGGGACACTACGAGCAGTACTTC
TRBJ1-4 . . TRBV7-9 CASSLGGRDEKLFF TGTGCCAGCAGCTTAGGGGGGAGAGATGAAAAACTGTTTTTT
TRBJ2-1 . . TRBV27 CASSLSALVNEQFF TGTGCCAGCAGTTTATCCGCCCTAGTTAATGAGCAGTTCTTC
TRBJ2-2 TRBD1 once TRBV28 CASSFSGTGAYTGELFF TGTGCCAGCAGTTTCTCCGGGACAGGGGCTTACACCGGGGAGCTGTTTTTT
TRBJ2-7 TRBD2 . TRBV9 CASSVLAGGRYEQYF TGTGCCAGCAGCGTTTTAGCGGGAGGAAGGTACGAGCAGTACTTC
TRBJ1-5 TRBD1 few TRBV27 CASSSTGTGKGQPQHF TGTGCCAGCAGTTCCACCGGGACAGGGAAGGGACAGCCCCAGCATTTT
TRBJ2-2 . . TRBV5-6 CASSLRAITGELFF TGTGCCAGCAGCCTCCGGGCCATCACCGGGGAGCTGTTTTTT
TRBJ2-7 . . TRBV6-5 CASSYSEGGNEQYF TGTGCCAGCAGTTACTCAGAGGGAGGCAACGAGCAGTACTTC
TRBJ1-2 . . TRBV7-7 CASSLRDLDYGYTF TGTGCCAGCAGCTTACGGGACCTGGACTATGGCTACACCTTC
TRBJ1-2 TRBD1 . TRBV5-1 CASSSPGQTSYGYTF TGCGCCAGCAGCTCGCCGGGACAGACAAGTTATGGCTACACCTTC
TRBJ2-1 . . TRBV5-1 CASSSMTGNEQFF TGCGCCAGCAGCTCTATGACAGGCAATGAGCAGTTCTTC
TRBJ2-2 . . TRBV6-5 CASNILSTGELFF TGTGCCAGCAATATACTCAGCACCGGGGAGCTGTTTTTT
TRBJ2-3 . few TRBV5-5 CASRTGATDTQYF TGTGCCAGCAGAACGGGAGCCACAGATACGCAGTATTTT
TRBJ2-1 TRBD2 . TRBV4-1 CASSQVGLAGRNNEQFF TGCGCCAGCAGCCAAGTGGGCCTAGCGGGCCGAAACAATGAGCAGTTCTTC
TRBJ1-1 . . TRBV30 CAWRDNQNTEAFF TGTGCCTGGAGAGACAACCAGAACACTGAAGCTTTCTTT
TRBJ2-5 . once TRBV6-1 CASSAREETQYF TGTGCCAGCAGTGCCAGGGAAGAGACCCAGTACTTC
TRBJ1-1 . few TRBV28 CASSFGPRKAFF TGTGCCAGCAGTTTTGGGCCCAGGAAAGCTTTCTTT
TRBJ1-2 . medium-sized TRBV4-2 CASSQRGNGYTF TGTGCCAGCAGCCAAAGGGGCAATGGCTACACCTTC
TRBJ2-5 . . TRBV25-1 CASSEYRFGSGVKNTQYF TGTGCCAGCAGTGAATACCGGTTCGGGAGTGGAGTTAAGAATACCCAGTACTTC
TRBJ2-1 . once TRBV6-6 CASSYVGNEQFF TGTGCCAGCAGTTACGTGGGGAATGAGCAGTTCTTC
TRBJ2-5 . . TRBV25-1 CASSEYARRETQYF TGTGCCAGCAGTGAATATGCAAGGAGAGAGACCCAGTACTTC
TRBJ1-1 . . TRBV5-1 CASRGWTEAFF TGCGCCAGCAGGGGGTGGACTGAAGCTTTCTTT
TRBJ2-7 . . TRBV14 CASSQGTGQYF TGTGCCAGCAGCCAGGGGACGGGGCAGTACTTC
TRBJ2-2 . medium-sized TRBV2 CASSEIEPNTGELFF TGTGCCAGCAGTGAAATAGAGCCCAACACCGGGGAGCTGTTTTTT
TRBJ2-5 TRBD2 . TRBV5-4 CASSVRRRGAPKETQYF TGTGCCAGCAGCGTAAGAAGGCGGGGGGCCCCTAAAGAGACCCAGTACTTC
TRBJ1-6 . . TRBV29-1 CSVGDGGNSPLHF TGCAGCGTTGGTGATGGGGGAAATTCACCCCTCCACTTT
TRBJ2-7 . . TRBV7-8 CASSLVHISSYEQYF TGTGCCAGCAGCTTAGTCCACATAAGCTCCTACGAGCAGTACTTC
TRBJ1-1 . . TRBV27 CASSFNLLGTEAFF TGTGCCAGCAGTTTCAACCTCTTAGGCACTGAAGCTTTCTTT
TRBJ2-3 . . TRBV2 CASSESRALSRGDTQYF TGTGCCAGCAGTGAAAGCAGGGCCCTATCCCGGGGAGATACGCAGTATTTT
TRBJ1-5 TRBD1 . TRBV7-2 CASSLRDRRQPQHF TGTGCCAGCAGCTTAAGGGACAGACGTCAGCCCCAGCATTTT